This T cell receptor beta chain was profiled in a study of CD4+ T cells in melanoma. In the case of this clone: Its antigen remains unidentified.

TCRdb's table, derived via immunoSEQ multiplex PCR, lists solely in-frame clones and lacks some. The sample has about 5,000 clones; roughly 60% are singletons. CDR3 size: 14 residues. The germline CDR1 and CDR2 sequences are LNHDA and SQIVND (reference sequence). V shed 6 bases and J 3 bases; nucleotides not matched to a gene: 4. Findings of the study overall: In melanoma, neoantigen-specific CD4+ T cells reportedly differed in differentiation state. A reported correlation linked neoantigen-specific CD4+ T cells to CD8+, macrophage and B cell function.

Sequencing was carried out using cells from a culture (not recorded whether cultured in vitro). The TCR was taken from a human donor with melanoma. This chain links TRBV19 with TRBJ2-3, with TRBD2 matching 9 bases. The CDR3 spells CASSTSGHTDTQYF. CDR3 sequence (DNA): TGTGCCAGTAGCACTAGCGGGCATACAGATACGCAGTATTTT.